The next 9 T cell receptor beta chains were all read from a single sample in a study of early T cells in non-severe SARS-CoV-2 infection. TCRdb recomputed calls from the 5' RACE reads with MiXCR, one row per CDR3 protein. This repertoire shows 30,000 to 45,000 distinct CDR3 sequences, 3.5% to 4% found once; its top ten account for about 9.1%. Source material: whole blood. These receptors all stem from an adult who was a healthcare worker with PCR-confirmed SARS-CoV-2 infection or an uninfected control (not recorded which).

This clonotype was seen many times. The chain links TRBV28 to TRBJ2-7; 8 positions match TRBD1. In germline, CDR1 is MDHEN, CDR2 SYDVKM. V lost 5 bases and J lost 2; bases outside the gene matches: 5. This CDR3 contains 14 residues. As DNA, the CDR3 is TGTGCCAGCAGTGGACAGGGAAGGACCTACGAGCAGTACTTC. It specifies CASSGQGRTYEQYF.

The chain carries TRBV7-2 and TRBJ2-2, with D perhaps given as TRBD1 or TRBD2 (5 bases each). The V gene's germline CDR1 is SGHTA and CDR2 FQGNSA. This CDR3 contains 14 residues. Trimming shortened V by 6 bases and J by 2 bases, and 10 bases separated the two germline ends. Here the CDR3 DNA reads TGTGCCAGCAGATGGGGACCCAACACCGGGGAGCTGTTTTTT. Protein sequence: CASRWGPNTGELFF.

This clonotype was counted ten times or more. J is TRBJ2-1 and V is TRBV7-9; TRBD1 or TRBD2 may be the D gene (5 bases each). The V end was cut by 6 bases, the J end by 8 bases, with 20 bases between. This CDR3 region has 15 residues. Per the germline V gene, CDR1 is SEHNR and CDR2 is FQNEAQ (reference sequence). The CDR3 is CASRPRQRDNYEQFF. For the CDR3, the DNA is TGTGCCAGCAGGCCCCGACAGAGGGATAATTATGAGCAGTTCTTC.

This clonotype was recorded a few times. V usage is TRBV7-3 and J usage is TRBJ2-2, with unresolved D. CDR3 length: 14 residues. The germline V gene has CDR1 SGHTA and CDR2 FQGTGA. V lost 6 bases and J lost 0, with 8 bases in between. The CDR3 here is CASRATPNTGELFF. CDR3 in DNA: TGTGCCAGCAGGGCCACACCGAACACCGGGGAGCTGTTTTTT. Together with reference TRBV7-3 and TRBJ2-2, the CDR3 gives the full variable domain: GAGVSQTPSNKVTEKGKYVELRCDPISGHTALYWYRQSLGQGPEFLIYFQGTGAADDSGLPNDRFFAVRPEGSVSTLKIQRTERGDSAVYLCASRATPNTGELFFGEGSRLTVL.

This clonotype was picked up many times. In nucleotides, the CDR3 is TGTGCCAGCAGTTTAGTAGCAGGGGGATTAGCGGCCGGGGAGCTGTTTTTT. Translating gives CASSLVAGGLAAGELFF. V usage is TRBV12-3 or TRBV12-4 and J usage is TRBJ2-2; D is perhaps TRBD1 (7 bases). The CDR3 is 17 residues long. Trimming removed 1 base at V and 6 bases at J, with 18 bases between.

This clonotype was counted at least ten times. The rearrangement uses TRBV7-9 and TRBJ2-6; either TRBD1 or TRBD2 may supply D (6 bases each). Trimming removed 2 bases at V and 0 bases at J, with 14 bases between. In germline, CDR1 is SEHNR, CDR2 FQNEAQ (reference sequence). The CDR3 runs 18 residues. Here the CDR3 DNA reads TGTGCCAGCAGCTTACTTACGGGGGCCTCCTCTGGGGCCAACGTCCTGACTTTC. Its translation: CASSLLTGASSGANVLTF.

The chain recombines TRBV5-1 with TRBJ1-4; the match to TRBD1 covers 8 bases. Trimming removed 4 bases from V and 8 bases from J; junction bases left unmatched: 7. CDR1 and CDR2 (germline): SGHRS, YFSETQ. There are 14 residues in the CDR3. The CDR3, as DNA: TGCGCCAGCAGCCACGGACAGGGTGGCGAAAAACTGTTTTTT. Translated: CASSHGQGGEKLFF.

The chain links TRBV6-5 to TRBJ2-3; 11 bases map to TRBD2. This CDR3 is built from 15 residues. Germline-derived CDR1 and CDR2 are MNHEY and SVGAGI. V dropped 7 bases and J dropped 4; count of bases not matched to a gene: 7. The CDR3 sequence is CASKRLAGSPDTQYF. CDR3 bases: TGTGCCAGCAAAAGACTAGCGGGATCGCCAGATACGCAGTATTTT.

The chain uses TRBV6-1 and TRBJ2-5, with a weak D call TRBD1 (5 bases). The CDR3 extends over 13 amino acids. V was cut by 4 bases and J by 2 bases, with 8 bases left in between. Germline CDR1 reads MNHNS; CDR2 reads SASEGT. CDR3 DNA: TGTGCCAGCAGTGGAGACAGACAAGAGACCCAGTACTTC. Protein product: CASSGDRQETQYF.